The clone carrying this T cell receptor beta chain was picked up many times. Each CDR3 protein is one row after TCRdb ran MiXCR on the RT-PCR reads. The data hold around 700,000 distinct CDR3 sequences, with 14% observed a single time. The trim removed 4 bases at V and 6 bases at J, leaving 14 bases unmatched. The CDR3 is 16 residues long. CDR1 and CDR2 (germline): LGHNA, YSLEER. The source material was memory CD4+ T cells from blood. The chain uses TRBV4-3 and TRBJ1-2; 7 nucleotides align to TRBD1. This receptor was identified in a female donor in good health, serving as a healthy control. CDR3 DNA: TGCGCCAGCAGCCTCAGCCCACAGGGGAATGAGAATGGCTACACCTTC. Translation: CASSLSPQGNENGYTF.